The sequence of this TCR beta chain was determined in a study of blood T cell repertoires in COVID-19. V shed 6 bases, J shed 0 bases, and the junction held 7 bases outside the gene matches. CDR1 and CDR2 (germline): SGHAT, FQNNGV. The CDR3 is made up of 18 amino acids. In the original analysis: Amplification of reference gene primers was used by the study to estimate nucleated cell counts. TCRdb's table, derived via immunoSEQ multiplex PCR, lists solely in-frame clones and lacks some. V and J calls and clone size are those listed in that table; D and trimming were worked out from the DNA. The sample consists of over 100,000 clones, about 89% of them appearing once.

The TCR sequence derives from a man in his forties or fifties with active COVID-19. The rearrangement links TRBV11-2 to TRBJ2-1; 14 bases align to TRBD2. Sequenced input: peripheral blood. In nucleotides, the CDR3 is TGTGCCAGCAGGGGACTAGCGGGGGATTCTTACTCCTACAATGAGCAGTTCTTC. Its protein is CASRGLAGDSYSYNEQFF.